This is a list of T cell receptor beta chains from one sample in a study of graft-versus-host responses after intestinal transplantation. Assay: immunoSEQ multiplex PCR; the TCRdb copy retains only in-frame clones and omits some. The data contain tens of thousands of clones, 85% to 95% of them singletons. No antigen has been assigned to these receptors. The source material was unstimulated CD8+ T cells sorted from spleen or lymph node cells, sampled before intestinal transplant. These receptors were collected from a human donor who received an intestinal transplant. The CDR3 runs from the conserved cysteine through the conserved F or W. A D gene is named only where the DNA matches it firmly. Size is stated for part of the rows, as once, few or many counts, or as a class when the clone is expanded.

clone size: .
J gene: TRBJ2-7
V gene: TRBV4-3
D gene: .
CDR3 DNA: TGCGCCAGCAGCCAGGGGGCGGCAGGAACCTCCTACGAGCAGTACTTC
CDR3 protein: CASSQGAAGTSYEQYF

clone size: .
J gene: TRBJ1-5
V gene: TRBV11-3
D gene: .
CDR3 DNA: TGTGCCTGGCGGGGGGGTTGCAATCAGCCCCAGCATTTT
CDR3 protein: CAWRGGCNQPQHF

clone size: .
J gene: TRBJ1-4
V gene: TRBV11-2
D gene: TRBD1
CDR3 DNA: TGTGCCAGCAGTAGGACAGGGACAACTAATGAAAAACTGTTTTTT
CDR3 protein: CASSRTGTTNEKLFF

clone size: .
J gene: TRBJ1-2
V gene: TRBV30
D gene: TRBD1
CDR3 DNA: TGTGCCTGGAGTGGGATACAGGGGGGGAGTGGCTACACCTTC
CDR3 protein: CAWSGIQGGSGYTF

clone size: once
J gene: TRBJ2-3
V gene: TRBV9
D gene: TRBD1
CDR3 DNA: TGTGCCAGCAGCGTAGATTCAGGACAGGGTACAGATACGCAGTATTTT
CDR3 protein: CASSVDSGQGTDTQYF

clone size: .
J gene: TRBJ1-1
V gene: TRBV5-1
D gene: .
CDR3 DNA: TGCGCCAGCAGCTTGGCTACGAACACTGAAGCTTTCTTT
CDR3 protein: CASSLATNTEAFF

clone size: once
J gene: TRBJ2-3
V gene: TRBV6-6
D gene: TRBD1
CDR3 DNA: TGTGCCAGCAGTTACACGACAGGGTTCACAGATACGCAGTATTTT
CDR3 protein: CASSYTTGFTDTQYF

clone size: once
J gene: TRBJ2-1
V gene: TRBV5-6
D gene: TRBD2
CDR3 DNA: TGTGCCAGCAGCTTGAAGGCTAGCGGCAATGAGCAGTTCTTC
CDR3 protein: CASSLKASGNEQFF

clone size: .
J gene: TRBJ2-1
V gene: TRBV6-1
D gene: TRBD1
CDR3 DNA: TGTGCCAGCAGGGGTGGGACAGGGAACAATGAGCAGTTCTTC
CDR3 protein: CASRGGTGNNEQFF

clone size: .
J gene: TRBJ2-7
V gene: TRBV2
D gene: TRBD2
CDR3 DNA: TGTGCCAGCACCCTTGGCGGGGGGTTAAACTACGAGCAGTACTTC
CDR3 protein: CASTLGGGLNYEQYF

clone size: once
J gene: TRBJ2-5
V gene: TRBV7-6
D gene: TRBD1
CDR3 DNA: TGTGCCAGCAGCCCAGGACAGGGGGGAGAGACCCAGTACTTC
CDR3 protein: CASSPGQGGETQYF

clone size: .
J gene: TRBJ1-2
V gene: TRBV6-5
D gene: .
CDR3 DNA: TGTGCCAGCAGCCCCGTCCCAGGCGGGAGCTATGGCTACACCTTC
CDR3 protein: CASSPVPGGSYGYTF

clone size: .
J gene: TRBJ2-7
V gene: TRBV19
D gene: TRBD2
CDR3 DNA: TGTGCCAGTAGCCCGGGACTAGCGGGGGGAACCTACGAGCAGTACTTC
CDR3 protein: CASSPGLAGGTYEQYF

clone size: .
J gene: TRBJ2-7
V gene: TRBV6-1
D gene: TRBD1
CDR3 DNA: TGTGCCAGCAGTGAAGGGATCGGGACAGGGCTCTACGAGCAGTACTTC
CDR3 protein: CASSEGIGTGLYEQYF

clone size: .
J gene: TRBJ1-1
V gene: TRBV5-3
D gene: .
CDR3 DNA: TGTGCCAGAAGCTTCCAGGGCCGACCGAACACTGAAGCTTTCTTT
CDR3 protein: CARSFQGRPNTEAFF

clone size: .
J gene: TRBJ1-5
V gene: TRBV19
D gene: TRBD1
CDR3 DNA: TGTGCCAGTAGTATCTCGGGACAGGGAGGGCAGCCCCAGCATTTT
CDR3 protein: CASSISGQGGQPQHF

clone size: .
J gene: TRBJ1-3
V gene: TRBV7-9
D gene: TRBD1
CDR3 DNA: TGTGCCAGCAGCCAACCGGACAGGAGGGGAAACACCATATATTTT
CDR3 protein: CASSQPDRRGNTIYF

clone size: .
J gene: TRBJ2-3
V gene: TRBV2
D gene: TRBD2
CDR3 DNA: TGTGCCAGCAGTGAAGAGCGGGGGGCCACAGATACGCAGTATTTT
CDR3 protein: CASSEERGATDTQYF

clone size: .
J gene: TRBJ2-7
V gene: TRBV27
D gene: .
CDR3 DNA: TGTGCCAGCAGTTTTATCGGGGCCTACGAGCAGTACTTC
CDR3 protein: CASSFIGAYEQYF

clone size: .
J gene: TRBJ2-7
V gene: TRBV5-6
D gene: TRBD1
CDR3 DNA: TGTGCCAGCAGCCCCCGGGACAGGGGATTTCCGCAGTACTTC
CDR3 protein: CASSPRDRGFPQYF

clone size: .
J gene: TRBJ2-1
V gene: TRBV10-2
D gene: TRBD2
CDR3 DNA: TGCGCCACAGGACTAGCGTACCGACCGGACAATGAGCAGTTCTTC
CDR3 protein: CATGLAYRPDNEQFF

clone size: .
J gene: TRBJ2-7
V gene: TRBV19
D gene: TRBD2
CDR3 DNA: TGTGCCAGTAGTATTACGACTAGCGGGAACTACGAGCAGTACTTC
CDR3 protein: CASSITTSGNYEQYF

clone size: few
J gene: TRBJ2-7
V gene: TRBV29-1
D gene: .
CDR3 DNA: TGCAGCGTTGAAGGGGGCGCCTACGAGCAGTACTTC
CDR3 protein: CSVEGGAYEQYF

clone size: .
J gene: TRBJ2-7
V gene: TRBV7-2
D gene: TRBD2
CDR3 DNA: TGTGCCAGCAGCGAAGGGTTTGCTAGCGGGGGTGGGTACTTC
CDR3 protein: CASSEGFASGGGYF

clone size: .
J gene: TRBJ2-7
V gene: TRBV7-9
D gene: .
CDR3 DNA: TGTGCCAGCAGCCTCAATAGCGGAAACTACGAGCAGTACTTC
CDR3 protein: CASSLNSGNYEQYF

clone size: .
J gene: TRBJ1-1
V gene: TRBV7-3
D gene: .
CDR3 DNA: TGTGCCAGCAGCCGTCAGGGCCGGACTGAAGCTTTCTTT
CDR3 protein: CASSRQGRTEAFF

clone size: .
J gene: TRBJ1-5
V gene: TRBV4-3
D gene: TRBD1
CDR3 DNA: TGCGCCAGCAGCCAAGATCGAGGGACAGGGGCGTATAGCAATCAGCCCCAGCATTTT
CDR3 protein: CASSQDRGTGAYSNQPQHF

clone size: .
J gene: TRBJ1-6
V gene: TRBV7-9
D gene: TRBD1
CDR3 DNA: TGTGCCAGCAGCTTCACCACAGGGGAAAATTCACCCCTCCACTTT
CDR3 protein: CASSFTTGENSPLHF

clone size: few
J gene: TRBJ2-3
V gene: TRBV10-3
D gene: TRBD2
CDR3 DNA: TGTGCCATCAGTGAGTCTTTTGGGACTAGCGGGGGGTCGGTTCCAGATACGCAGTATTTT
CDR3 protein: CAISESFGTSGGSVPDTQYF

clone size: .
J gene: TRBJ2-3
V gene: TRBV4-2
D gene: TRBD1
CDR3 DNA: TGTGCCAGCAGCCAATATACCGGGACAGGGGGAACAGATACGCAGTATTTT
CDR3 protein: CASSQYTGTGGTDTQYF

clone size: .
J gene: TRBJ2-5
V gene: TRBV7-2
D gene: TRBD2
CDR3 DNA: TGTGCCAGCAGCTTCAGGGGGGGGTTAGCGGGAGGGCCCTGGGAGACCCAGTACTTC
CDR3 protein: CASSFRGGLAGGPWETQYF

clone size: .
J gene: TRBJ1-5
V gene: TRBV5-1
D gene: .
CDR3 DNA: TGCGCCAGCAGCCTACAGGGCGATGGCAATCAGCCCCAGCATTTT
CDR3 protein: CASSLQGDGNQPQHF

clone size: .
J gene: TRBJ2-3
V gene: TRBV5-1
D gene: .
CDR3 DNA: TGCGCCAGCACCCGAGATAGTGGAGATACGCAGTATTTT
CDR3 protein: CASTRDSGDTQYF

clone size: .
J gene: TRBJ1-6
V gene: TRBV7-9
D gene: .
CDR3 DNA: TGTGCCAGCAGCTCCCCGGGTGTGCCTTCACCCCTCCACTTT
CDR3 protein: CASSSPGVPSPLHF

clone size: .
J gene: TRBJ2-6
V gene: TRBV6-4
D gene: .
CDR3 DNA: TGTGCCAGCAGTCCCTCGGTGGGCGTCAACGTCCTGACTTTC
CDR3 protein: CASSPSVGVNVLTF

clone size: .
J gene: TRBJ1-6
V gene: TRBV27
D gene: .
CDR3 DNA: TGTGCCAGCAGCGACAGTGGGTCCCCGCTCTCACCCCTCCACTTT
CDR3 protein: CASSDSGSPLSPLHF

clone size: .
J gene: TRBJ1-2
V gene: TRBV13
D gene: .
CDR3 DNA: TGTGCCAGCAGTGAAAGAGACACCTATTATGGCTACACCTTC
CDR3 protein: CASSERDTYYGYTF

clone size: .
J gene: TRBJ2-1
V gene: TRBV14
D gene: TRBD2
CDR3 DNA: TGTGCCAGCAGCTTAAGGGGGGGCCTAGCGGGAGGACTCCTCTACAATGAGCAGTTCTTC
CDR3 protein: CASSLRGGLAGGLLYNEQFF

clone size: few
J gene: TRBJ1-4
V gene: TRBV6-5
D gene: .
CDR3 DNA: TGTGCCAGCAGTTACTCGACGGAGGGTGAAAAACTGTTTTTT
CDR3 protein: CASSYSTEGEKLFF

clone size: .
J gene: TRBJ2-3
V gene: TRBV27
D gene: TRBD2
CDR3 DNA: TGTGCCAGCAGTTTATCCCCGGGACTAGCCACAGATACGCAGTATTTT
CDR3 protein: CASSLSPGLATDTQYF

clone size: .
J gene: TRBJ2-3
V gene: TRBV2
D gene: TRBD1
CDR3 DNA: TGTGCCAGCAGTGACAAACAGGGGATCGGCACAGATACGCAGTATTTT
CDR3 protein: CASSDKQGIGTDTQYF

clone size: .
J gene: TRBJ2-2
V gene: TRBV6-5
D gene: .
CDR3 DNA: TGTGCCAGCAGTCCCACGGGGGCCGGGGAGCTGTTTTTT
CDR3 protein: CASSPTGAGELFF

clone size: .
J gene: TRBJ1-1
V gene: TRBV10-3
D gene: TRBD1
CDR3 DNA: TGTGCCACAAGACAGGGGGACACTGAAGCTTTCTTT
CDR3 protein: CATRQGDTEAFF

clone size: .
J gene: TRBJ2-1
V gene: TRBV29-1
D gene: .
CDR3 DNA: TGCAGCGTTGAAGATGAACGAAGGCAGGCCTACAATGAGCAGTTCTTC
CDR3 protein: CSVEDERRQAYNEQFF

clone size: once
J gene: TRBJ1-2
V gene: TRBV5-4
D gene: .
CDR3 DNA: TGTGCCAGCAGCTTGGATCTGGTAGCTAACTATGGCTACACCTTC
CDR3 protein: CASSLDLVANYGYTF

clone size: once
J gene: TRBJ2-7
V gene: TRBV25-1
D gene: TRBD1
CDR3 DNA: TGTGCCGCCGGGACAGGGTACGACGAGCAGTACTTC
CDR3 protein: CAAGTGYDEQYF